The 30 T cell receptor beta chains reported below all come from one sample, sequenced in a study of early T cells in non-severe SARS-CoV-2 infection. TCRdb analysed the 5' RACE reads with MiXCR anew, one entry per CDR3 protein. The table has roughly 70,000 distinct CDR3 sequences, around 13% seen once. Sequencing input: whole blood. These receptors all stem from an adult who was a healthcare worker with PCR-confirmed SARS-CoV-2 infection or an uninfected control (not recorded which).

This clonotype was found many times. This chain joins TRBV29-1 and TRBJ1-2; no clear D. The CDR3 sequence is 11 residues long. Germline-derived CDR1 and CDR2 are SQVTM and ANQGSEA. With 4 bases removed from V and 5 bases from J, the gap between germline ends came to 8 bases. CDR3 in DNA: TGCAGCGTTGCGGACGGGTATGGCTACACCTTC. It codes for CSVADGYGYTF. Full variable domain (missing parts from reference TRBV29-1 and TRBJ1-2): SAVISQKPSRDICQRGTSLTIQCQVDSQVTMMFWYRQQPGQSLTLIATANQGSEATYESGFVIDKFPISRPNLTFSTLTVSNMSPEDSSIYLCSVADGYGYTFGSGTRLTVV.

The chain links TRBV6-5 to TRBJ2-1; D unclear. V was pared by 6 bases and J by 5 bases, with 17 bases between. Per the germline V gene, CDR1 is MNHEY and CDR2 is SVGAGI. This CDR3 has 15 residues. CDR3 in amino acids: CASSLRVSVDNEQFF. As DNA, the CDR3 is TGTGCCAGCAGCCTCCGAGTGTCGGTCGACAATGAGCAGTTCTTC.

This clonotype was detected ten times or more. The chain uses TRBV9 and TRBJ1-6; weak D call: TRBD1 (5 bases). The germline V gene encodes CDR1 SGDLS and CDR2 YYNGEE. V was cut by 0 bases and J by 9 bases, with 13 bases left in between. CDR3 length equals 15 residues. The CDR3 nucleotides read TGTGCCAGCAGCGTAGCTGGCAGAACAGGTTCACCCCTCCACTTT. This sequence encodes CASSVAGRTGSPLHF.

CDR3 in amino acids: CASSYSDTGFSGANVLTF. The CDR3 bases are TGTGCCAGCAGTTACTCAGACACAGGGTTCTCTGGGGCCAACGTCCTGACTTTC. This sequence joins TRBV6-2 or TRBV6-3 and TRBJ2-6; D is possibly TRBD1 (6 bases). This CDR3 comprises 18 residues. CDR1 MNHEY and CDR2 SVGEGT come from the germline V gene. V was pared by 0 bases and J by 0 bases, with 12 bases between.

The rearrangement uses TRBV29-1 and TRBJ1-3; no reliable D call. The CDR3 sequence is 12 residues long. Trimming removed 6 bases from V and 0 bases from J, with 6 bases in between. The germline V gene encodes CDR1 SQVTM and CDR2 ANQGSEA. The CDR3 sequence: CSVRSSGNTIYF. CDR3 coding DNA: TGCAGCGTGCGTAGCTCTGGAAACACCATATATTTT.

The rearrangement joins TRBV7-6 to TRBJ1-4; D gene ambiguous. This CDR3 has 13 amino acids. The V end was cut by 4 bases, the J end by 8 bases, with 11 bases between. Germline V gene data show CDR1 as SGHVS and CDR2 as FNYEAQ. The CDR3 bases are TGTGCCAGCAGCTCAACCGACGCGGAAAAACTGTTTTTT. It translates to CASSSTDAEKLFF.

This clonotype was counted many times. The chain couples TRBV6-6 to TRBJ2-1, with 7 bases identical to TRBD1. The CDR3 is 14 amino acids. CDR1 is MNHNY and CDR2 is SVGAGI in the germline V gene (reference sequence). Trimming removed 7 bases from V and 7 bases from J; junction bases left unmatched: 10. The CDR3 coding sequence is TGTGCCAGCACTAGGCAGGGGGAGACGAATGAGCAGTTCTTC. This translates into CASTRQGETNEQFF.

The sample holds many counts of this clonotype. The CDR3 loop is CASRPRGGYEQYF. The CDR3 DNA follows: TGTGCCAGCAGGCCGCGGGGAGGATACGAGCAGTACTTC. The gene calls are TRBV12-3 or TRBV12-4 and TRBJ2-7; D perhaps matches TRBD2 (6 bases). This CDR3 spans 13 amino acids. V was shortened by 6 bases and J by 4 bases, with 13 bases between the two germline ends.

This clonotype was found many times. The rearrangement links TRBV28 to TRBJ2-2; D gene ambiguous. This CDR3 is built from 16 residues. Trimming removed 6 bases from V and 6 bases from J, with 20 bases in between. Germline CDR1 reads MDHEN; CDR2 reads SYDVKM. The CDR3 nucleotides read TGTGCCAGCAGAACCTGGCGGTATTCCGCCGCCGGGGAGCTGTTTTTT. It specifies CASRTWRYSAAGELFF. Combining the CDR3 with reference TRBV28 and TRBJ2-2 gives the whole variable domain DVKVTQSSRYLVKRTGEKVFLECVQDMDHENMFWYRQDPGLGLRLIYFSYDVKMKEKGDIPEGYSVSREKKERFSLILESASTNQTSMYLCASRTWRYSAAGELFFGEGSRLTVL.

This clonotype turned up a few times. The chain links TRBV5-1 to TRBJ2-5; 7 bases line up with TRBD1. Germline lookup yields CDR1 SGHRS and CDR2 YFSETQ. The V gene end was trimmed by 4 bases and the J gene end by 1 base; junction bases not matched to a gene: 10. This CDR3 is built from 16 residues. The CDR3 is CASSIQPGQLQETQYF. The CDR3 DNA reads as TGCGCCAGCAGCATCCAACCGGGACAGCTCCAAGAGACCCAGTACTTC.

J is TRBJ2-1 and V is TRBV28; TRBD1 aligns across 7 bases. This CDR3 has 14 residues. Per the germline V gene, CDR1 is MDHEN and CDR2 is SYDVKM. V lost 6 bases, J lost 4 bases, and 6 bases stayed unmatched. The DNA of the CDR3 is TGTGCCAGCAGCCCCCGACAGGGTTACAATGAGCAGTTCTTC. This translates into CASSPRQGYNEQFF.

This chain connects TRBV28 to TRBJ2-7; D is uncertain. V lost 6 bases and J lost 2, with 17 bases in between. The CDR3 spans 15 residues. Looked up from germline, CDR1 is MDHEN and CDR2 is SYDVKM. The CDR3 reads CASRPSIVTAYEQYF. CDR3 coding DNA: TGTGCCAGCAGACCTTCGATTGTGACGGCCTACGAGCAGTACTTC.

This clonotype was observed at least ten times. V gene TRBV12-3 or TRBV12-4 combines with J gene TRBJ2-5; 12 bases are shared with TRBD2. J was trimmed by 5 bases and V by 5 bases; bases with no gene match: 12. CDR3 length: 17 residues. The CDR3 reads CASSLPPSSGRGETQYF. In nucleotides, the CDR3 is TGTGCCAGCAGTCTCCCGCCTTCTAGCGGGAGGGGTGAGACCCAGTACTTC.

This sequence joins TRBV28 and TRBJ2-1; maybe TRBD2 (5 bases). This CDR3 comprises 13 residues. From germline, CDR1 is MDHEN and CDR2 SYDVKM. Deletions cut 6 bases from V and 2 bases from J, with 8 bases between. The DNA of the CDR3 is TGTGCCAGCAGGCAGGAGGCCTACAATGAGCAGTTCTTC. This codes for CASRQEAYNEQFF.

V is TRBV28 and J is TRBJ1-5; D is unresolved. Germline-derived CDR1 and CDR2 are MDHEN and SYDVKM. This CDR3 is built from 13 residues. The V end was cut by 6 bases, the J end by 9 bases, with 15 bases between. CDR3 nucleotide sequence: TGTGCCAGCAGAACGCCAGCCCGGCGGCCCCAGCATTTT. It specifies CASRTPARRPQHF.

The table lists this clonotype with a few counts. The chain links TRBV7-2 to TRBJ2-3; 8 bases are shared with TRBD2. With 3 bases clipped from V and 2 bases from J, the junction kept 10 bases outside the gene matches. Germline V gene sequence: CDR1 SGHTA, CDR2 FQGNSA. The CDR3 has 17 amino acids. The CDR3 nucleotides are TGTGCCAGCAGCTTCTTTGGCGTAGCGGGATCCACAGATACGCAGTATTTT. Translation gives CASSFFGVAGSTDTQYF.

This clonotype was counted many times. The chain recombines TRBV20-1 with TRBJ1-2; 10 bases match TRBD1. The CDR3 sequence is 16 residues long. Germline V gene sequence: CDR1 DFQATT, CDR2 SNEGSKA (reference sequence). J was trimmed by 3 bases and V by 6 bases; bases with no gene match: 13. This chain's CDR3 is CSARGQGISADYGYTF. The CDR3 nucleotides are TGCAGTGCGCGGGGACAGGGGATTAGTGCTGACTATGGCTACACCTTC.

This clonotype was detected many times. The V and J genes are TRBV12-3 or TRBV12-4 and TRBJ2-3; the D call may be TRBD1 or TRBD2 (6 bases each). CDR3 length: 16 residues. The germline V and J ends were trimmed by 2 bases and 3 bases, with 15 bases remaining between them. The CDR3 region is CASSLTGGQGTDTQYF. CDR3 nucleotides: TGTGCCAGCAGTTTAACCGGGGGCCAAGGTACAGATACGCAGTATTTT.

Many counts were recorded for this clonotype. The DNA for the CDR3 is TGTGCCAGCAGCTTAGTTTACACTGAAGCTTTCTTT. Translated: CASSLVYTEAFF. V gene TRBV11-2 combines with J gene TRBJ1-1; D not resolved. Germline CDR1 is SGHAT and CDR2 is FQNNGV. V was trimmed by 1 base and J by 3 bases, leaving 3 bases between them. The CDR3 is 12 residues long.

The chain combines TRBV2 with TRBJ1-1; D not certain. The V gene's germline CDR1 is SNHLY and CDR2 FYNNEI. Trimming cost V 7 bases and J 0 bases, with 9 bases left between them. The CDR3 runs to 13 residues. Here the CDR3 reads CASTPAMNTEAFF. CDR3 sequence (DNA): TGTGCCAGCACCCCCGCCATGAACACTGAAGCTTTCTTT.

This clonotype was seen many times. The rearrangement uses TRBV19 and TRBJ2-1; D unclear. CDR3 length equals 12 residues. Germline lookup yields CDR1 LNHDA and CDR2 SQIVND (reference sequence). The ends were cut back, 11 bases at V and 7 bases at J, with 15 bases in the middle. The CDR3: CAVGVFGNEQFF. The CDR3 bases are TGTGCCGTTGGGGTCTTTGGTAATGAGCAGTTCTTC.

This clonotype showed up many times. V and J are TRBV10-3 and TRBJ2-1; TRBD2 might be the D (6 bases). The CDR3 length is 13 residues. Trimming shortened V by 4 bases and J by 3 bases, and 7 bases separated the two germline ends. The V gene's germline CDR1 is ENHRY and CDR2 SYGVKD. The DNA of the CDR3 is TGTGCCATCAGTGGGACTATCTACAATGAGCAGTTCTTC. It is translated as CAISGTIYNEQFF.

This clonotype appeared many times. The chain links TRBV6-6 to TRBJ2-5; D is ambiguous. Trimming cost V 4 bases and J 7 bases, with 10 bases left between them. CDR1 is MNHNY and CDR2 is SVGAGI in the germline V gene (reference sequence). The CDR3 is 12 residues long. In nucleotides, the CDR3 is TGTGCCAGCAGTTCTCATTTAACGACCCAGTACTTC. Protein sequence: CASSSHLTTQYF.

This clonotype came up many times. The chain combines TRBV2 with TRBJ1-5, with a tentative D call TRBD1 (5 bases). This CDR3 is 17 amino acids long. Germline V gives CDR1 SNHLY, CDR2 FYNNEI. V lost 4 bases and J 4 bases, leaving 20 bases between the germline ends. CDR3 in DNA: TGTGCCAGCAGTGTTCGTCCCCCGGGGCGGGATAATCAGCCCCAGCATTTT. This encodes CASSVRPPGRDNQPQHF.

This clonotype was detected many times. This sequence joins TRBV12-3 or TRBV12-4 and TRBJ2-1; perhaps D is TRBD1 or TRBD2 (5 bases each). V was cut by 7 bases and J by 7 bases, with 17 bases left in between. This CDR3 is 14 amino acids long. The CDR3 nucleotides read TGTGCCAGCACTCGGGACCCCCTAAATAATGAGCAGTTCTTC. It codes for CASTRDPLNNEQFF.

A word on this clonotype: Relative to the germline gene, one junction end is altered; a read error may explain this. CDR3 loop: CASTLGQNTEAFF. CDR3 coding DNA: TGTGCCAGCACTTTAGGACAGAACACTGAAGCTTTCTTT. The chain joins TRBV28 to TRBJ1-1, with TRBD1 as a possible D gene (5 bases). Looked up from germline, CDR1 is MDHEN and CDR2 is SYDVKM. The CDR3 runs 13 residues.

This clonotype was seen repeatedly, ten times or more. The chain combines TRBV7-9 with TRBJ1-2; maybe TRBD1 (6 bases). This CDR3 is built from 15 residues. V shed 10 bases and J shed 0 bases, with 18 bases lying between them. Per germline, CDR1 SEHNR and CDR2 FQNEAQ (reference sequence). The DNA of the CDR3 is TGTGCCAACTCGGCGGGGGACAATTCTAACTATGGCTACACCTTC. Amino acid sequence: CANSAGDNSNYGYTF.

This clonotype was detected many times. The CDR3: CASGGGYNEQFF. Written as DNA, the CDR3 is TGTGCCAGCGGCGGGGGCTACAATGAGCAGTTCTTC. The chain couples TRBV7-9 to TRBJ2-1; 7 positions match TRBD2. J gave up 3 bases and V 8 bases, and 1 base lay outside the gene matches. CDR3 length: 12 residues. Per the germline V gene, CDR1 is SEHNR and CDR2 is FQNEAQ (reference sequence).

This clonotype has just a few counts. With a much larger clone just one base away, this may be a read error. The chain is built from TRBV25-1 and TRBJ2-3; TRBD2 matches 7 bases. This CDR3 region has 13 residues. The germline V gene has CDR1 MGHDK and CDR2 SYGVNS. The V segment lost 10 bases and the J segment 0 bases; nucleotides outside the gene matches: 4. The DNA for the CDR3 is TGTGCCACCGCAGCGGGGAGCACAGATACGCAGTATTTT. Protein: CATAAGSTDTQYF.

The chain employs TRBV12-3 or TRBV12-4 and TRBJ1-2; D is perhaps TRBD1 (5 bases). CDR3 size: 13 residues. V was cut by 4 bases and J by 8 bases, with 14 bases left in between. CDR3 in amino acids: CASSSPGGRGYTF. The CDR3 region has the DNA TGTGCCAGCAGTTCTCCGGGGGGGAGAGGCTACACCTTC.